The sequence of this TCR beta chain was determined in a study of blood T cell repertoires in COVID-19. Across the whole study: PBMCs, B-cell-depleted T cells, or T cells were the source of the cDNA or gDNA that made up the material.

In the authors' workflow: Scientists estimated how many nucleated cells there were by amplifying reference gene primers. Here immunoSEQ multiplex PCR was the method, and the copy in TCRdb shows in-frame clones only, minus some. That table furnishes V, J and clone size, whereas the DNA furnished D and trimming. The sample lists roughly 100,000 clones, 82% occurring once. The sequence derives from a man aged 55 to 69 with acute or convalescent COVID-19. Sequenced material: peripheral blood.

The CDR3 coding sequence is TGTGCCAGCAGTCGACCGGGACAGCTTATCACCGGGGAGCTGTTTTTT. Its translation is CASSRPGQLITGELFF. The J gene is TRBJ2-2, the V gene TRBV2; 7 nucleotides align to TRBD1. This CDR3 spans 16 amino acids. V was pared by 5 bases and J by 4 bases, with 10 bases of the junction left unmatched. Germline V gene lookup returns CDR1 SNHLY and CDR2 FYNNEI.